Listed below are T cell receptor beta chains from one sample, sequenced in a study of technical replicates of blood from several donors. Using immunoSEQ multiplex PCR, the repertoire was profiled, and TCRdb retains in-frame clones only, with some absent. The table includes about 80,000 clones, 95% to 98% detected once. Material: T cells isolated from PBMCs. These receptors all come from a human donor in good health. The CDR3 runs from the conserved cysteine through the conserved F or W. Each record gives: CDR3 length, D gene, V gene, J gene, clone size, CDR3 DNA, CDR3 protein. D genes are given only for firm matches. Clone size is shown for a subset of rows, as once, few, many or a class of expanded clone.

CDR3 length: 15
D gene: TRBD2
V gene: TRBV11-3
J gene: TRBJ2-1
clone size: NA
CDR3 DNA: TGTGCCAGCAGCACTCTAGCGGGGGTTAATGAGCGGCAGTTCTTC
CDR3 protein: CASSTLAGVNERQFF

CDR3 length: 12
D gene: NA
V gene: TRBV29-1
J gene: TRBJ1-2
clone size: NA
CDR3 DNA: TGCAGCGTTGAGGTGGCAAACTATGGCTACACCTTC
CDR3 protein: CSVEVANYGYTF

CDR3 length: 13
D gene: NA
V gene: TRBV7-8
J gene: TRBJ1-1
clone size: NA
CDR3 DNA: TGTGCCAGCTTACAGACCATGAACACTGAAGCTTTCTTT
CDR3 protein: CASLQTMNTEAFF

CDR3 length: 11
D gene: NA
V gene: TRBV20-1
J gene: TRBJ2-2
clone size: few
CDR3 DNA: TGCAGTGCTGGCGGGTCGGGGGAGCTGTTTTTT
CDR3 protein: CSAGGSGELFF

CDR3 length: 13
D gene: NA
V gene: TRBV6-4
J gene: TRBJ2-1
clone size: NA
CDR3 DNA: TGTGCCAGCAGTAGTACAGGGCCCCCCGGAGCGATCTTC
CDR3 protein: CASSSTGPPGAIF

CDR3 length: 14
D gene: NA
V gene: TRBV5-1
J gene: TRBJ2-3
clone size: once
CDR3 DNA: TGCGCCAGCAGCCCACTTACAGGCACAGATACGCAGTATTTT
CDR3 protein: CASSPLTGTDTQYF

CDR3 length: 15
D gene: TRBD1
V gene: TRBV18
J gene: TRBJ1-1
clone size: once
CDR3 DNA: TGTGCCAGCTCACTTAGGACAGGACTGAACACTGAAGCTTTCTTT
CDR3 protein: CASSLRTGLNTEAFF

CDR3 length: 18
D gene: TRBD2
V gene: TRBV7-3
J gene: TRBJ2-1
clone size: once
CDR3 DNA: TGTGCCAGCAGCTTAATAGGAGCTAGCGGGAGGGGGATTGATGAGCAGTTCTTC
CDR3 protein: CASSLIGASGRGIDEQFF

CDR3 length: 15
D gene: TRBD2
V gene: TRBV29-1
J gene: TRBJ2-1
clone size: NA
CDR3 DNA: TGCAGCGTTGGGCTAGCGGGAGACCCCTACAATGAGCAGTTCTTC
CDR3 protein: CSVGLAGDPYNEQFF

CDR3 length: 15
D gene: TRBD2
V gene: TRBV9
J gene: TRBJ2-1
clone size: once
CDR3 DNA: TGTGCCAGCAGCTCTAGCGGGAGAAGGAATAATGAGCAGTTCTTC
CDR3 protein: CASSSSGRRNNEQFF

CDR3 length: 15
D gene: NA
V gene: TRBV4-2
J gene: TRBJ1-3
clone size: NA
CDR3 DNA: TGTGCCAGCAGCCAAGATGAGGGCTCAGGAAACACCATATATTTT
CDR3 protein: CASSQDEGSGNTIYF

CDR3 length: 16
D gene: TRBD1
V gene: TRBV10-3
J gene: TRBJ1-4
clone size: NA
CDR3 DNA: TGTGCCATCAGTGCCTCGAGAGACAGGGGGGATGAAAAACTGTTTTTT
CDR3 protein: CAISASRDRGDEKLFF

CDR3 length: 13
D gene: NA
V gene: TRBV6-5
J gene: TRBJ2-4
clone size: NA
CDR3 DNA: TGTGCCAGCATCGACCGGACTTCAAACATTCAGTACTTC
CDR3 protein: CASIDRTSNIQYF

CDR3 length: 15
D gene: TRBD1
V gene: TRBV7-7
J gene: TRBJ2-1
clone size: NA
CDR3 DNA: TGTGCCAGCAGCGAAGGACAGGGGAAGAACAATGAGCAGTTCTTC
CDR3 protein: CASSEGQGKNNEQFF

CDR3 length: 14
D gene: NA
V gene: TRBV4-2
J gene: TRBJ2-7
clone size: NA
CDR3 DNA: TGTGCCAGCAGCCAAGGGAGGGGTTTTTACGAGCAGTACTTC
CDR3 protein: CASSQGRGFYEQYF

CDR3 length: 17
D gene: TRBD1
V gene: TRBV18
J gene: TRBJ2-2
clone size: NA
CDR3 DNA: TGTGCCAGCTCACCAATATTTATAGGGGGCAACACCGGGGAGCTGTTTTTT
CDR3 protein: CASSPIFIGGNTGELFF

CDR3 length: 14
D gene: NA
V gene: TRBV30
J gene: TRBJ1-1
clone size: NA
CDR3 DNA: TGTGCCTGGGCAATGGGGGGAGGGCTCACTGAAGCTTTCTTT
CDR3 protein: CAWAMGGGLTEAFF